This TCR beta chain stems from a study of cytomegalovirus exposure and HLA in healthy donors. Background on the study: Membership in the Caucasian-associated ancestry cluster was found for approximately 85% of roughly 360 genotyped donors. Whole-study results and caveats: Using a false discovery rate of 0.05, a later analysis showed that approximately 17,000 TCR beta sequences were associated with HLA alleles. Further analysis was carried out later, and it showed several of the most significant clusters appearing linked to common viral pathogens.

A remark on this clone: Its antigen is not known. The same CDR3 is also encoded by other DNA sequences in this sample.

V gave up 2 bases and J gave up 5 bases, with 10 bases separating them. Germline V gene lookup returns CDR1 ENHRY and CDR2 SYGVKD. There are 15 residues in the CDR3. Primers included in the PCR were 60 Vbeta and 13 Jbeta primers. Repertoires were generated with immunoSEQ multiplex PCR, while TCRdb's copy carries only in-frame clones and drops some. This sample has roughly 140,000 clones; 60% to 80% occur once, and the top ten carry 6.5% to 8%. This sequence joins TRBV10-3 and TRBJ1-6; no clear D. The receptor was isolated from a woman aged 40 to 50 in good health and CMV-seropositive. The sample comprised PBMCs. CDR3 amino acids: CAISERGSDNSPLHF. For the CDR3, the DNA is TGTGCCATCAGTGAGCGAGGGTCCGATAATTCACCCCTCCACTTT.